This TCR beta chain was documented in a study of OX40 agonist ivuxolimab in advanced cancers. Study context: Partial responses were achieved by three patients, of whom one had hepatocellular carcinoma and two had cutaneous melanoma. Study-wide points: On average, a greater number of expanded clones characterised CD8+ T cells relative to CD4+.

Measured with immunoSEQ multiplex PCR; TCRdb has only the in-frame clones, and not every one. This sample has tens of thousands of clones, with approximately 85% found just once. A word on this clone: Its antigen is not known.

Trimming removed 0 bases from V and 3 bases from J, with 10 bases in between. The CDR3 runs 14 residues. Germline assignment: CDR1 SGHNT and CDR2 YYREEE (reference sequence). The chain is built from TRBV5-4 and TRBJ2-7; D unresolved. Specimen: CD4+ or CD8+ T cells sorted from blood, collected in a trial of the OX40 agonist ivuxolimab. The clonotype was recovered from an adult with an advanced solid tumor such as melanoma, head and neck, liver or kidney cancer. In DNA, the CDR3 is TGTGCCAGCAGCTTGGGGGGATCAATCTACGAGCAGTACTTC. Encoded protein: CASSLGGSIYEQYF.